The 13 T cell receptor beta chains below come from one sample, sequenced in a study of cytomegalovirus exposure and HLA in healthy donors. This table comes from immunoSEQ multiplex PCR, and its TCRdb copy is limited to in-frame clones, with some not included. This sample carries 200,000 to 250,000 clones, 87% of them seen once, and the ten largest clones take about 2%. Input material: PBMCs. The receptors were sampled from a woman aged 18-29 years in good health and CMV-seropositive.

Only a few counts were recorded for this clone. V and J are TRBV28 and TRBJ1-5; TRBD1 matches 8 bases. This CDR3 region has 17 residues. The germline V gene encodes CDR1 MDHEN and CDR2 SYDVKM. J gave up 0 bases and V 4 bases, and 8 bases lay outside the gene matches. CDR3 region: CASSSPRTGISNQPQHF. Written as DNA, the CDR3 is TGTGCCAGCAGTTCCCCCCGGACAGGGATTAGCAATCAGCCCCAGCATTTT.

The chain has TRBV6-5 and TRBJ1-4; the D gene is possibly TRBD1 (6 bases). The CDR3 has 15 amino acids. The V gene lost 2 bases and the J gene lost 2 bases, with 9 bases spanning the gap. Germline V gives CDR1 MNHEY, CDR2 SVGAGI. This CDR3 reads CASSYVGATNEKLFF. CDR3 DNA: TGTGCCAGCAGTTACGTGGGGGCGACTAATGAAAAACTGTTTTTT.

The genes are TRBV5-5 and TRBJ2-2, with TRBD2 matching over 8 bases. The CDR3 is 18 residues long. From germline, CDR1 is SGHKS and CDR2 YYEKEE (reference sequence). With V trimmed by 1 base and J by 5 bases, 13 bases remained unmatched. CDR3 loop: CASSLFMSGSRSTGELFF. DNA for the CDR3: TGTGCCAGCAGCTTGTTTATGAGCGGGAGCAGGTCGACCGGGGAGCTGTTTTTT. Complete variable domain (other parts from reference TRBV5-5 and TRBJ2-2): DAGVTQSPTHLIKTRGQQVTLRCSPISGHKSVSWYQQVLGQGPQFIFQYYEKEERGRGNFPDRFSARQFPNYSSELNVNALLLGDSALYLCASSLFMSGSRSTGELFFGEGSRLTVL.

This chain joins TRBV28 and TRBJ2-7, with D uncertain. Trimming cost V 8 bases and J 2 bases, with 7 bases left between them. CDR3 size: 11 residues. Germline V gives CDR1 MDHEN, CDR2 SYDVKM. Here the CDR3 reads CASAVAYEQYF. As DNA, the CDR3 is TGTGCCAGCGCGGTGGCCTACGAGCAGTACTTC.

This chain uses TRBV27 with TRBJ2-7; D is perhaps TRBD1 (5 bases). V was trimmed by 2 bases and J by 4 bases, leaving 12 bases between them. CDR3 length: 14 amino acids. Germline V CDR1 and CDR2: MNHEY, SMNVEV (reference sequence). The chain's CDR3 is CASSLIEGAYEQYF. The DNA of the CDR3 is TGTGCCAGCAGTTTAATCGAAGGGGCGTACGAGCAGTACTTC.

The genes are TRBV9 and TRBJ2-2, with TRBD1 as a possible D gene (6 bases). Germline values: CDR1 SGDLS, CDR2 YYNGEE. The CDR3 is 15 residues long. With 7 bases removed from V and 6 bases from J, the gap between germline ends came to 19 bases. CDR3 residues: CASGPQTGLAGELFF. The CDR3 region has the DNA TGTGCCAGCGGACCTCAGACAGGACTTGCCGGGGAGCTGTTTTTT.

The chain combines TRBV28 with TRBJ2-7; 7 bases fit TRBD1. The V segment lost 5 bases and the J segment 3 bases; nucleotides outside the gene matches: 7. This CDR3 is built from 14 residues. Germline V CDR1 and CDR2: MDHEN, SYDVKM. The CDR3 region has the DNA TGTGCCAGCAGTCATCTGAGGGGGCTCTACGAGCAGTACTTC. The encoded protein is CASSHLRGLYEQYF.

V and J are TRBV15 and TRBJ2-2; D perhaps matches TRBD2 (6 bases). The germline CDR1 and CDR2 sequences are LNHNV and YYDKDF (reference sequence). V was cut by 3 bases and J by 4 bases, with 21 bases left in between. This CDR3 is built from 18 residues. The CDR3 sequence is CATSRELRGSVATGELFF. For the CDR3, the DNA is TGTGCCACCAGCAGGGAGTTGCGGGGCAGCGTTGCCACCGGGGAGCTGTTTTTT.

The chain carries TRBV9 and TRBJ2-7; the D gene is possibly TRBD2 (6 bases). The CDR3 runs 14 residues. Germline values: CDR1 SGDLS, CDR2 YYNGEE. Deletions cut 2 bases from V and 4 bases from J, with 13 bases between. CDR3 in amino acids: CASSVTLASYEQYF. The CDR3 DNA reads as TGTGCCAGCAGCGTCACACTAGCCTCTTACGAGCAGTACTTC.

J is TRBJ1-2 and V is TRBV7-6; D ambiguous. This CDR3 has 13 amino acids. V was shortened by 5 bases and J by 4 bases, with 11 bases between the two germline ends. CDR1 is SGHVS, CDR2 FNYEAQ, per germline. As DNA, the CDR3 is TGTGCCAGCAGCCCCGGTGGAGTCTATGGCTACACCTTC. This encodes CASSPGGVYGYTF.

As DNA, the CDR3 is TGCGCCAGCAGCCACTCCGGTTATCAGCCCCAGCATTTT. Residues: CASSHSGYQPQHF. The chain is built from TRBV4-1 and TRBJ1-5; D unclear. The CDR3 is 13 residues long. CDR1 is MGHRA and CDR2 is YSYEKL in the germline V gene. The V and J ends lost 3 bases and 5 bases respectively, with 8 bases between them.

This rearrangement joins TRBV7-9 to TRBJ2-3; D uncertain. The CDR3 contains 12 residues. Germline V gives CDR1 SEHNR, CDR2 FQNEAQ (reference sequence). V gave up 4 bases and J gave up 2 bases, with 4 bases separating them. The CDR3 nucleotides are TGTGCCAGCAGCTCCTACACAGATACGCAGTATTTT. As protein: CASSSYTDTQYF.

The chain joins TRBV28 to TRBJ1-1; TRBD1 matches at 8 bases. The CDR3 contains 14 residues. V gave up 7 bases and J gave up 5 bases; unmatched junction bases: 9. Germline assignment: CDR1 MDHEN and CDR2 SYDVKM. CDR3 sequence: CASTSGGRETEAFF. CDR3 DNA: TGTGCCAGCACCTCAGGGGGCAGGGAGACTGAAGCTTTCTTT.